This TCR beta chain was identified in a study of T cell repertoires in cytomegalovirus infection. Study results and caveats: It was HLA-C-restricted CMV-specific TCR beta clonotypes that dominated the response ex vivo.

The CDR3 consists of 13 residues. V dropped 6 bases and J dropped 9; count of bases not matched to a gene: 7. Per germline, CDR1 ENHRY and CDR2 SYGVKD. This clonotype was seen a few times. Its antigen is unidentified. TCRdb reprocessed the reads with MiXCR, giving one entry per CDR3 protein. The table shows 300,000 to 450,000 distinct CDR3 sequences, with around 18% occurring only once. This sequence joins TRBV10-3 and TRBJ2-1; 8 bases match TRBD2. The sequence derives from a human donor in good health (CMV status not recorded). Some clones in this sample may be carry-over from other donors' samples. The material sequenced was PBMCs. CDR3 sequence reads: CAISAEREIEQFF. CDR3 DNA sequence: TGTGCCATCAGCGCCGAGCGGGAGATTGAGCAGTTCTTC.